The source of this T cell receptor (beta chain) is a study of tumor-infiltrating lymphocytes in primary liver carcinoma. The study's findings and limits: The study found tumor-adjacent and tumor-blood pairs overlapped less than tumor region pairs.

Unsorted bulk tissue of about 18-32 mg yielded co-extracted RNA and DNA. Trimming took 6 bases from V and 7 from J, leaving 16 bases between them. Germline-derived CDR1 and CDR2 are SGHDN and FVKESK. This CDR3 region has 13 residues. Production of TCR beta cDNA used 400 to 650 ng total RNA together with a constant-region primer. For TCR beta, libraries were produced by three nested multiplex PCR rounds using slightly modified ARM-PCR. A C-beta reverse primer and TRBV1-TRBV30 forward primers served in each of the first two PCR rounds, at 9 to 11 cycles apiece. TCRdb recomputed calls from the multiplex PCR reads with MiXCR, one row per CDR3 protein. The sample yields 75,000 to 90,000 distinct CDR3 sequences, around 70% seen once. This clonotype is classed as medium-sized. What it recognizes is unknown.

The TCR sequence derives from a man aged 40-49 years with primary liver carcinoma and hepatitis B virus infection. The rearrangement joins TRBV14 to TRBJ2-7; D possibly corresponds to TRBD2 (6 bases). The sample comprised liver tumor tissue from sampling region 1. The subset denotes: tumor region T1, superior pole. CDR3 loop: CASRMGGLLEQYF. The CDR3 nucleotides read TGTGCCAGCAGGATGGGAGGACTCCTGGAGCAGTACTTC.